Following are 30 T cell receptor beta chains from one sample sequenced in a study of blood T cell repertoires in COVID-19. The protocol was immunoSEQ multiplex PCR, while the TCRdb copy is restricted to in-frame clones and leaves out a portion. Altogether some 200,000 clones are present, around 82% being singletons, with the ten largest covering about an eighth. The sample consisted of PBMCs or T cells enriched from blood (not recorded which). These receptors came from a man aged 40-50 years who had recovered from COVID-19.

The chain carries TRBV27 and TRBJ1-1; D is perhaps TRBD1 (6 bases). Per germline, CDR1 MNHEY and CDR2 SMNVEV (reference sequence). V was clipped by 5 bases and J by 4 bases, with 17 bases between them. The CDR3 runs to 15 residues. CDR3 nucleotide sequence: TGTGCCAGCAGTCCCGTAACAGGGTTGGGCACTGAAGCTTTCTTT. Translated: CASSPVTGLGTEAFF.

The sample holds many counts of this clone. The chain recombines TRBV21-1 with TRBJ1-5. TRBV21-1 is designated a pseudogene. The CDR3 sequence is 19 residues long. The CDR3 bases are TGTGCCAGCAGCAAAGTGGATATGGAGGGACGGCGGAGCAATCAGCCCCAGCATTTT. Translation: CASSKVDMEGRRSNQPQHF.

J is TRBJ1-1 and V is TRBV7-9; D uncertain. Trimming removed 6 bases from V and 2 bases from J, with 10 bases in between. The germline CDR1 and CDR2 sequences are SEHNR and FQNEAQ (reference sequence). The CDR3 is made up of 13 amino acids. CDR3 sequence (DNA): TGTGCCAGCAGAGGAAGACTTAACACTGAAGCTTTCTTT. This sequence encodes CASRGRLNTEAFF.

The J gene is TRBJ1-6, the V gene TRBV7-2, with D possibly TRBD1 on 6 matching bases. The germline V gene has CDR1 SGHTA and CDR2 FQGNSA. V lost 5 bases and J lost 14, with 28 bases in between. The CDR3 has 17 amino acids. The CDR3 loop reads CASSPEGTPGGFRALHF. DNA of the CDR3: TGTGCCAGCAGCCCAGAGGGGACACCGGGGGGATTTAGGGCCCTCCACTTT.

In this sample, this clone turned up once. V gene TRBV6-5 combines with J gene TRBJ2-3; D is unresolved. V was cut by 8 bases and J by 0 bases, with 15 bases left in between. This CDR3 contains 15 residues. Germline loops: CDR1 MNHEY, CDR2 SVGAGI. The DNA of the CDR3 is TGTGCCAGCCATTACACGTACTACAGCACAGATACGCAGTATTTT. It codes for CASHYTYYSTDTQYF.

This sequence joins TRBV5-1 and TRBJ1-1; 9 bases agree with TRBD1. The V and J ends lost 9 bases and 4 bases, in that order; junction bases with no gene match: 10. The CDR3 has 14 residues. In germline, CDR1 is SGHRS, CDR2 YFSETQ. In DNA form, the CDR3 reads TGCGCCACCAGACAGGGGGGAGCGAGCACTGAAGCTTTCTTT. This sequence encodes CATRQGGASTEAFF.

This chain connects TRBV28 to TRBJ2-3; TRBD1 might be the D (5 bases). This CDR3 is 14 amino acids long. The V gene's germline CDR1 is MDHEN and CDR2 SYDVKM. Trimming took off 7 bases at V and 6 bases at J, with 17 bases between the two ends. This CDR3 is CASIRGGRGDTQYF. For the CDR3, the DNA is TGTGCCAGCATTCGCGGTGGAAGGGGCGATACGCAGTATTTT.

In nucleotides, the CDR3 is TGTGCCAGCAGCCTACTAGCGGGGGGAGGGAATGAGCAGTTCTTC. Translating it yields CASSLLAGGGNEQFF. This chain connects TRBV6-5 to TRBJ2-1; 12 bases align to TRBD2. Germline CDR1 reads MNHEY; CDR2 reads SVGAGI. V shed 6 bases and J 7 bases; nucleotides not matched to a gene: 7. The CDR3 is made up of 15 amino acids.

This clone was seen more than once but under ten times. This chain uses TRBV10-3 with TRBJ1-2; D not resolved. The germline gives CDR1 ENHRY, CDR2 SYGVKD. This CDR3 has 10 residues. V was pared by 8 bases and J by 6 bases, with 7 bases between. The CDR3 spells CAIREDGYTF. The CDR3 bases are TGTGCCATCCGGGAGGATGGCTACACCTTC.

This rearrangement joins TRBV15 to TRBJ1-4, with D unresolved. The V gene's germline CDR1 is LNHNV and CDR2 YYDKDF (reference sequence). CDR3 length: 15 residues. With 0 bases removed from V and 4 bases from J, the gap between germline ends came to 9 bases. CDR3 in amino acids: CATSREAGVNEKLFF. As DNA, the CDR3 is TGTGCCACCAGCAGAGAGGCAGGCGTTAATGAAAAACTGTTTTTT.

This chain joins TRBV28 and TRBJ1-2; 11 bases match TRBD1. The V segment lost 6 bases and the J segment 4 bases; nucleotides outside the gene matches: 4. The germline gives CDR1 MDHEN, CDR2 SYDVKM. The CDR3 loop spans 14 amino acids. CDR3 residues: CASSTGTGGYGYTF. The CDR3 DNA follows: TGTGCCAGCAGCACAGGGACAGGGGGCTATGGCTACACCTTC.

The chain is built from TRBV4-3 and TRBJ2-1, with D maybe TRBD2 (6 bases). The CDR3 runs to 17 residues. The V gene's germline CDR1 is LGHNA and CDR2 YSLEER. Deletions cut 0 bases from V and 4 bases from J, with 16 bases between. The CDR3 region has the DNA TGCGCCAGCAGCCAAGATTTATTAGCGGCCCTTTACAATGAGCAGTTCTTC. It codes for CASSQDLLAALYNEQFF.

J is TRBJ2-7 and V is TRBV7-9; D is possibly TRBD2 (6 bases). The CDR3 length is 16 residues. The V and J ends lost 3 bases and 1 base respectively, with 16 bases between them. CDR1 is SEHNR and CDR2 is FQNEAQ in the germline V gene (reference sequence). The CDR3 sequence: CASSFGPGAGSYEQYF. The CDR3 DNA reads as TGTGCCAGCAGCTTTGGGCCGGGAGCGGGTTCCTACGAGCAGTACTTC.

The chain has TRBV19 and TRBJ1-5; D ambiguous. The ends were cut back, 4 bases at V and 7 bases at J, with 8 bases in the middle. The germline CDR1 and CDR2 sequences are LNHDA and SQIVND (reference sequence). This CDR3 is 12 amino acids long. The CDR3 loop is CASSSLGQPQHF. Written as DNA, the CDR3 is TGTGCCAGTAGTAGTCTCGGGCAGCCCCAGCATTTT.

V gene TRBV4-2 combines with J gene TRBJ2-2; 12 bases map to TRBD2. Germline assignment: CDR1 LGHNA and CDR2 YNFKEQ. The CDR3 is made up of 17 amino acids. V gave up 1 base and J gave up 4 bases; unmatched junction bases: 4. The CDR3 DNA reads as TGTGCCAGCAGCCAAGGACTAGCGGGAGCGAGCACCGGGGAGCTGTTTTTT. It is translated as CASSQGLAGASTGELFF.

CDR3 sequence (DNA): TGTGCCAGCAGCCGACAGGGACTAGCGGAGGACGGGGAGCTGTTTTTT. It yields the protein CASSRQGLAEDGELFF. V and J are TRBV5-4 and TRBJ2-2, with TRBD2 matching 11 bases. J lost 7 bases, V lost 4 bases, and 9 bases had no gene match. The germline V gene has CDR1 SGHNT and CDR2 YYREEE (reference sequence). The CDR3 has 16 amino acids. The full variable domain, its missing parts supplied by reference TRBV5-4 and TRBJ2-2, is ETGVTQSPTHLIKTRGQQVTLRCSSQSGHNTVSWYQQALGQGPQFIFQYYREEENGRGNFPPRFSGLQFPNYSSELNVNALELDDSALYLCASSRQGLAEDGELFFGEGSRLTVL.

The chain is built from TRBV5-4 and TRBJ2-5, with no clear D. Germline loops: CDR1 SGHNT, CDR2 YYREEE (reference sequence). There are 14 residues in the CDR3. Trimming removed 2 bases at V and 4 bases at J, with 12 bases between. The CDR3: CASSFWKSGETQYF. The CDR3 nucleotides read TGTGCCAGCAGCTTTTGGAAATCGGGAGAGACCCAGTACTTC. The full variable domain, its missing parts supplied by reference TRBV5-4 and TRBJ2-5, is ETGVTQSPTHLIKTRGQQVTLRCSSQSGHNTVSWYQQALGQGPQFIFQYYREEENGRGNFPPRFSGLQFPNYSSELNVNALELDDSALYLCASSFWKSGETQYFGPGTRLLVL.

The V gene is TRBV18, the J gene TRBJ2-7, with 8 bases matching TRBD1. This CDR3 region has 16 residues. Germline V gene data show CDR1 as KGHSH and CDR2 as LQKENI. The V segment lost 3 bases and the J segment 3 bases; nucleotides outside the gene matches: 10. The chain's CDR3 is CASSPVSGQGNYEQYF. CDR3 nucleotides: TGTGCCAGCTCACCCGTATCAGGACAGGGAAACTACGAGCAGTACTTC. The full variable domain, completed using reference TRBV18 and TRBJ2-7, is NAGVMQNPRHLVRRRGQEARLRCSPMKGHSHVYWYRQLPEEGLKFMVYLQKENIIDESGMPKERFSAEFPKEGPSILRIQQVVRGDSAAYFCASSPVSGQGNYEQYFGPGTRLTVT.

This clone was seen only once. The gene calls are TRBV5-1 and TRBJ1-6, with 9 bases identical to TRBD1. The CDR3 sequence is 14 residues long. With V trimmed by 4 bases and J by 9 bases, 5 bases remained unmatched. The germline V gene encodes CDR1 SGHRS and CDR2 YFSETQ. The CDR3 loop is CASSGGQGISPLHF. The CDR3 region has the DNA TGCGCCAGCAGCGGGGGACAGGGCATTTCACCCCTCCACTTT.

The gene calls are TRBV7-9 and TRBJ2-1; possibly TRBD1 for D (6 bases). Germline CDR1 is SEHNR and CDR2 is FQNEAQ (reference sequence). CDR3 size: 15 residues. Trimming cost V 3 bases and J 4 bases, with 13 bases left between them. The CDR3 loop reads CASSLHRVGYNEQFF. The CDR3 bases are TGTGCCAGCAGCTTGCACAGGGTGGGTTACAATGAGCAGTTCTTC.

The chain is built from TRBV4-1 and TRBJ2-1, with D maybe TRBD2 (7 bases). The CDR3 has 18 amino acids. CDR1 is MGHRA, CDR2 YSYEKL, per germline. Trimming left V 1 base short and J 8 bases short, with 24 bases between. Written as DNA, the CDR3 is TGCGCCAGCAGCCAAGGCCGAGGGGGGGCGAGGCTGGGCCATGAGCAGTTCTTC. Its protein product is CASSQGRGGARLGHEQFF.

The rearrangement uses TRBV4-3 and TRBJ2-7; TRBD1 aligns across 8 bases. Germline V gene sequence: CDR1 LGHNA, CDR2 YSLEER. The V gene end was trimmed by 1 base and the J gene end by 6 bases; junction bases not matched to a gene: 8. The CDR3 is 15 amino acids. This CDR3 reads CASSQVAGGSREQYF. DNA of the CDR3: TGCGCCAGCAGCCAAGTAGCAGGGGGCTCGCGCGAGCAGTACTTC.

The J gene is TRBJ2-2, the V gene TRBV7-3; D might be TRBD2 (6 bases). The V gene's germline CDR1 is SGHTA and CDR2 FQGTGA. V lost 2 bases, J lost 3 bases, and 7 bases lay in between. This CDR3 contains 14 residues. CDR3 loop: CASSLLAYTGELFF. DNA of the CDR3: TGTGCCAGCAGCTTACTAGCGTACACCGGGGAGCTGTTTTTT.

The chain recombines TRBV10-3 with TRBJ1-2; D might be TRBD1 (6 bases). V was pared by 11 bases and J by 5 bases, with 18 bases between. The CDR3 spans 13 residues. Germline CDR1 and CDR2: ENHRY and SYGVKD. CDR3 sequence (DNA): TGTGCCGCCGGGGACACCAGATTGTATGGCTACACCTTC. As protein: CAAGDTRLYGYTF.

The chain couples TRBV29-1 to TRBJ2-7, with D perhaps TRBD1 (5 bases). V lost 5 bases and J lost 3, with 17 bases in between. There are 14 residues in the CDR3. The V gene's germline CDR1 is SQVTM and CDR2 ANQGSEA. CDR3 coding DNA: TGCAGCGTTCAAGGTGGACATCTCAGCTACGAGCAGTACTTC. The encoded protein is CSVQGGHLSYEQYF.

Remarks on this clone: Other DNA sequences in the same sample also yield this CDR3. The genes are TRBV30 and TRBJ1-6; perhaps TRBD1 as D (6 bases). Per germline, CDR1 GTSNPN and CDR2 SVGIG (reference sequence). The V end lost 5 bases, the J end lost 7 bases, and 12 bases lay between the germline ends. CDR3 length: 13 residues. The CDR3 DNA reads TGTGCCTGGGAGGTAGGGGGAAATTCACCCCTCCACTTT. Translating gives CAWEVGGNSPLHF.

The chain uses TRBV6-2 or TRBV6-3 and TRBJ1-1; TRBD1 matches 7 bases. The CDR3 has 17 residues. V shed 4 bases, J shed 3 bases, and the junction held 14 bases outside the gene matches. The germline V gene encodes CDR1 MNHEY and CDR2 SVGEGT. This CDR3 reads CASSSRDRAGEDTEAFF. The CDR3 coding sequence is TGTGCCAGCAGTTCCAGAGACAGGGCGGGTGAAGACACTGAAGCTTTCTTT.

This clone has a single count. The chain joins TRBV5-1 to TRBJ2-3; D ambiguous. Trimming took 1 base from V and 5 from J, leaving 5 bases between them. The CDR3 consists of 12 residues. Germline loops: CDR1 SGHRS, CDR2 YFSETQ. The CDR3 DNA reads as TGCGCCAGCAGCTTGCCCGGAGATACGCAGTATTTT. The encoded protein is CASSLPGDTQYF.

The J gene is TRBJ1-2, the V gene TRBV5-8; TRBD1 aligns across 11 bases. CDR1 is SGHTS, CDR2 YDEGEE, per germline. Germline trimming cut 4 bases from V and 6 bases from J; bases unmatched to any gene: 5. CDR3 length: 14 residues. The CDR3 sequence is CASSTGQGADGYTF. The DNA of the CDR3 is TGTGCCAGCAGCACTGGACAGGGGGCGGATGGCTACACCTTC.

J is TRBJ1-1 and V is TRBV7-6; D possibly corresponds to TRBD1 (5 bases). V was trimmed by 2 bases and J by 3 bases, leaving 13 bases between them. The CDR3 length is 15 residues. CDR1 is SGHVS and CDR2 is FNYEAQ in the germline V gene. CDR3 sequence (DNA): TGTGCCAGCAGCTTATCACCGGAGGGGTACACTGAAGCTTTCTTT. It yields the protein CASSLSPEGYTEAFF.